Detailed here is one TCR beta chain. Its antigen is unidentified. This sample was taken from a study of shared clonotypes between healthy human individuals. Study-wide points: Memory subsets had estimated richness that was generally smaller than that of naive subsets. Measured sharing among donors was expected to vary with sequencing depth.

From CD4+ cells came CD45RA+ naive and CD45RA-negative memory subsets. Only in-frame clones appear in the TCRdb table, and some are missing; sequencing was by immunoSEQ multiplex PCR. This table has roughly 1 million clones, around 74% appearing once. The V end lost 6 bases, the J end lost 3 bases, and 18 bases lay between the germline ends. The germline V gene has CDR1 LNHDA and CDR2 SQIVND (reference sequence). The CDR3 covers 15 residues. The chain is built from TRBV19 and TRBJ2-7; possibly TRBD1 or TRBD2 for D (5 bases each). This TCR came from a man in his late teens or twenties in good health. Sequencing input: memory CD4+ T cells sorted from blood. Subset here: CD45RA-negative fraction. The DNA for the CDR3 is TGTGCCAGTAGACCGAATTCCGGGGCCAACTACGAGCAGTACTTC. It specifies CASRPNSGANYEQYF.